One sample yielded the 12 T cell receptor beta chains listed below, sequenced in a study of blood T cells in healthy people across ages. With a J-beta primer mix and a sample-barcoded 5' primer, a second PCR ran about 7 to 11 cycles. TCRdb fed the 5' RACE reads into MiXCR, producing one record per CDR3 protein. The sample has over 1,500,000 distinct CDR3 sequences, 49% seen once; the top ten hold over 2%. Sample: blood. The receptors come from a woman in her thirties or forties in good health.

This clonotype came up a few times. The chain carries TRBV4-3 and TRBJ2-3, with D possibly TRBD1 on 6 matching bases. V was pared by 4 bases and J by 6 bases, with 11 bases between. The CDR3 has 13 residues. CDR1 and CDR2 (germline): LGHNA, YSLEER. CDR3 sequence reads: CASSRRGLDTQYF. DNA of the CDR3: TGCGCCAGCAGCCGAAGGGGGTTGGATACGCAGTATTTT.

About this clonotype itself: One junction end does not reproduce the germline sequence, and a read error may be involved. This chain uses TRBV6-6 with TRBJ2-5, with 7 bases aligning to TRBD1. This CDR3 contains 15 residues. Germline V gene data show CDR1 as MNHNY and CDR2 as SVGAGI (reference sequence). CDR3 nucleotides: TGTGCCAGCAGTTCGGGACAGAAGTTGGGGGAGATCCAGTACTTC. It translates to CASSSGQKLGEIQYF.

The chain links TRBV20-1 to TRBJ1-5, with no clear D. The germline V gene encodes CDR1 DFQATT and CDR2 SNEGSKA (reference sequence). This CDR3 has 13 residues. Trimming took off 0 bases at V and 6 bases at J, with 9 bases between the two ends. The CDR3 DNA is TGCAGTGCTAGAGAGACAAGGGCTCAGCCCCAGCATTTT. As protein: CSARETRAQPQHF.

CDR3 DNA sequence: TGTGCCAGCAGTTACTATGGCGGGGGGGGGACAGATACGCAGTATTTT. Protein: CASSYYGGGGTDTQYF. This sequence joins TRBV6-6 and TRBJ2-3, with 9 bases identical to TRBD2. The CDR3 has 16 residues. The trim removed 1 base at V and 3 bases at J, leaving 5 bases unmatched. Per germline, CDR1 MNHNY and CDR2 SVGAGI (reference sequence).

This clonotype has just a few counts. The genes are TRBV3-1 and TRBJ2-5; 8 nucleotides line up with TRBD2. This CDR3 has 15 amino acids. The V and J ends lost 4 bases and 1 base, in that order; junction bases with no gene match: 5. Germline CDR1 is LGHDT and CDR2 is YNNKEL (reference sequence). This CDR3 reads CASSRTRGVQETQYF. CDR3 bases: TGTGCCAGCAGCCGTACGCGGGGGGTCCAAGAGACCCAGTACTTC.

There are a few counts of this clonotype. This chain connects TRBV7-2 to TRBJ2-5; 11 bases map to TRBD2. Germline CDR1 SGHTA, CDR2 FQGNSA. V lost 1 base, J lost 11 bases, and 12 bases stayed unmatched. The length of the CDR3 is 16 residues. The CDR3 sequence: CASSLGPTSGGSEQYF. Written as DNA, the CDR3 is TGTGCCAGCAGCTTAGGACCCACTAGCGGGGGCAGTGAGCAGTACTTC.

The chain couples TRBV20-1 to TRBJ2-3, with no clear D. With 0 bases removed from V and 6 bases from J, the gap between germline ends came to 13 bases. There are 14 residues in the CDR3. From germline, CDR1 is DFQATT and CDR2 SNEGSKA (reference sequence). The CDR3 DNA sequence: TGCAGTGCTAGAGATGGGAATAGCAGGGATACGCAGTATTTT. It encodes CSARDGNSRDTQYF.

A note on this clonotype: An end of the junction differs from the germline gene, which may be a read error. V usage is TRBV28 and J usage is TRBJ2-4; possible D gene TRBD1, 5 bases. CDR3 length: 14 amino acids. Germline CDR1 reads MDHEN; CDR2 reads SYDVKM. CDR3 sequence (DNA): TGTGCCAGCAACCCCGAAGGGGCCAAAATCATTCAGTACTTC. The encoded protein is CASNPEGAKIIQYF.

In this sample, this clonotype turned up a few times. V is TRBV25-1 and J is TRBJ2-7, with D possibly being TRBD2 (5 bases). The CDR3 totals 13 residues. Germline V lookup: CDR1 MGHDK, CDR2 SYGVNS. V was trimmed by 3 bases and J by 2 bases, leaving 8 bases between them. The CDR3 DNA sequence: TGTGCCAGCAGTGATTTGCGGGCCTACGAGCAGTACTTC. This codes for CASSDLRAYEQYF.

The rearrangement joins TRBV7-2 to TRBJ1-6, with 9 bases fitting TRBD1. This CDR3 contains 13 residues. The V segment lost 8 bases and the J segment 5 bases; nucleotides outside the gene matches: 1. Germline CDR1 SGHTA, CDR2 FQGNSA. The CDR3 DNA reads as TGTGCCAGCGGGACAGGGAATAATTCACCCCTCCACTTT. The encoded protein is CASGTGNNSPLHF.

This chain connects TRBV20-1 to TRBJ2-5; 12 bases are a match to TRBD2. This CDR3 is built from 18 residues. Per germline, CDR1 DFQATT and CDR2 SNEGSKA (reference sequence). Trimming took 6 bases from V and 1 from J; bases not matched to a gene: 15. Here the CDR3 DNA reads TGCAGTGCCATTGACTCCGGGACTAGCGGGCCCCTCCAAGAGACCCAGTACTTC. Translated: CSAIDSGTSGPLQETQYF.

The chain recombines TRBV11-2 with TRBJ2-1; the match to TRBD1 covers 7 bases. CDR1 is SGHAT, CDR2 FQNNGV, per germline. V gave up 4 bases and J gave up 4 bases; unmatched junction bases: 10. There are 16 residues in the CDR3. As DNA, the CDR3 is TGTGCCAGCAGCTCCACACGGCAGGGGGTGTACAATGAGCAGTTCTTC. It yields the protein CASSSTRQGVYNEQFF.